Listed below are T cell receptor beta chains from one sample, sequenced in a study of blood T cell repertoires in COVID-19. Generated by immunoSEQ multiplex PCR, the TCRdb table keeps only in-frame clones and is missing some. The top ten hold 11% of the sample, which has some 76,000 clones, around 86% seen once. Sequencing was done on a sample of peripheral blood. These receptors all stem from a woman aged 18 to 35 with acute or convalescent COVID-19. The conserved cysteine and the conserved F or W are not part of the CDR3 here. Each record gives: V gene, J gene, CDR3 protein.

>TRBV7-9|TRBJ2-3
ASSLLDRAGTDTQY
>TRBV4-2|TRBJ2-2
ASSQGPSAVTGELF
>TRBV28|TRBJ1-3
ASIQDRVRNTIY
>TRBV6-6|TRBJ1-6
ASSTTDRGYSPLH
>TRBV18|TRBJ1-5
ASSNGLVTGDQPQH
>TRBV20-1|TRBJ2-1
SALIYNEQF
>TRBV28|TRBJ2-3
ARGGAGGADTQY
>TRBV27|TRBJ2-7
ASSRLQGTYEQY
>TRBV6-5|TRBJ1-2
ASRHRDIYGYT
>TRBV15|TRBJ2-5
ATSRDQGAGETQY
>TRBV6-5|TRBJ2-5
ASSYGREETQY
>TRBV28|TRBJ1-1
ASSSAAACTEAF
>TRBV13|TRBJ2-7
ASSLGQGPYEQY
>TRBV7-2|TRBJ1-2
ASSLTATPNYGYT
>TRBV4-3|TRBJ2-6
ASSQDRVVHGANVLT
>TRBV18|TRBJ2-1
ASSPRGTGSSYNEQF
>TRBV28|TRBJ1-4
ASSSGPGQHEKLF
>TRBV6-5|TRBJ2-1
ASSSGTGVSNEQF
>TRBV7-2|TRBJ1-2
ASSLFIGRYGYT
>TRBV7-9|TRBJ1-1
ASSETGGRGNTEAF
>TRBV2|TRBJ2-5
ASSGGVQDGTQY
>TRBV7-9|TRBJ2-3
ASSLASGGAGTQY
>TRBV6-5|TRBJ1-2
ASSYSARANYGYT
>TRBV28|TRBJ2-2
ASSSRLRAPKGRNTGELF
>TRBV5-8|TRBJ2-7
ASSRPISGRFYEQY
>TRBV6-2/TRBV6-3|TRBJ1-2
ASSPSDRYYGYT
>TRBV4-1|TRBJ1-5
ASSQDQVIQGQPQH
>TRBV5-1|TRBJ1-6
ASSSGQGNNSPLH
>TRBV29-1|TRBJ1-1
SVEGLELNTEAF
>TRBV18|TRBJ2-3
ASSPLRESSTDTQY
>TRBV5-1|TRBJ2-3
PPSDGGVRDTQY
>TRBV6-5|TRBJ1-2
ASRTGPNYGYT
>TRBV5-8|TRBJ2-3
ATPGLVLRSTDTQY
>TRBV6-6|TRBJ2-2
ASSYPNQGNTGELF
>TRBV27|TRBJ1-4
ASKPHQGYANEKLF
>TRBV4-1|TRBJ2-7
ASSRGTGIHEQY
>TRBV5-5|TRBJ2-3
ASSLGAGDTQY
>TRBV29-1|TRBJ1-2
SVGDRGRGYGYT
>TRBV6-5|TRBJ1-1
ASSPDRVLVEAF
>TRBV30|TRBJ1-4
AWAQGFGKLF
>TRBV2|TRBJ2-7
ASSAGTEAYEQY
>TRBV2|TRBJ1-4
ASVSDRVTNEKLF
>TRBV7-2|TRBJ2-7
ASSLGGTSGYEQY
>TRBV6-1|TRBJ2-7
ASSEWSPSYEQY
>TRBV3-1/TRBV3-2|TRBJ2-7
ASSQTRGPDSYEQY
>TRBV19|TRBJ1-5
ASSIYGTGSNQPQH
>TRBV21-1|TRBJ2-3
ASSNLYRDTQY
>TRBV7-8|TRBJ2-5
ASSSRGQVTQY
>TRBV6-5|TRBJ2-5
ASSRSGGIQETQY
>TRBV28|TRBJ2-1
ASSRMGLAGNNEQF